Given below is one T cell receptor beta chain in context. The CDR3 consists of 15 residues. TCRdb reprocessed the 5' RACE reads, keeping one entry per CDR3 protein, no DNA. The listing contains a few hundred thousand distinct CDR3 sequences. This entry belongs to a study of T cells expressing NK-cell markers. Input material: blood T cells: a sorted CD56 or NKG2C T cell subset, CD4+ or CD8+ T cells, or bulk PBMC T cells (not recorded which). This chain links TRBV12-3 or TRBV12-4 with TRBJ2-1. This clonotype was obtained from a man between 18 and 69 years old in good health. CDR3 protein: CASRYDFLSYNEQFF.